This is a list of T cell receptor beta chains from one sample in a study of cytomegalovirus exposure and HLA in healthy donors. Libraries were prepared by immunoSEQ multiplex PCR; TCRdb keeps only in-frame clonotypes and omits some of them. This sample has 70,000 to 75,000 clones, with around 94% found just once. The source material was PBMCs. These TCRs come from a woman younger than 35 in good health and CMV-seropositive. CDR3s include the opening cysteine and the closing phenylalanine or tryptophan. The D gene is left open where the match is weak. Size values are once, few and many counts, or a class for expanded clones, and some rows have none.

V,D,length,J,size,CDR3,DNA
TRBV4-1,TRBD2,16,TRBJ2-5,.,CASSPRSSGDAETQYF,TGCGCCAGCAGCCCTCGCTCTAGCGGAGACGCGGAGACCCAGTACTTC
TRBV5-1,.,11,TRBJ1-1,.,CASSGTTEAFF,TGCGCCAGCAGCGGCACCACTGAAGCTTTCTTT
TRBV5-6,.,14,TRBJ2-5,.,CASSLVEAQETQYF,TGTGCCAGCAGCTTGGTCGAGGCCCAAGAGACCCAGTACTTC
TRBV19,.,12,TRBJ2-1,.,CASSIVVDEQFF,TGTGCCAGTAGTATAGTCGTCGATGAGCAGTTCTTC
TRBV4-3,.,15,TRBJ2-5,.,CASSRRPGLLETQYF,TGCGCCAGCAGCCGACGACCGGGACTTTTAGAGACCCAGTACTTC
TRBV27,.,15,TRBJ2-7,.,CASRRVRESSYEQYF,TGTGCCAGCAGGAGGGTCCGGGAGAGCTCCTACGAGCAGTACTTC
TRBV19,.,15,TRBJ1-1,.,CASSISSEGDTEAFF,TGTGCCAGTAGTATAAGCTCGGAGGGTGACACTGAAGCTTTCTTT
TRBV23-1,TRBD1,12,TRBJ2-5,.,CARQGVRETQYF,TGCGCCCGACAGGGGGTGAGAGAGACCCAGTACTTC
TRBV21-1,.,15,TRBJ1-2,.,CASSKLRTDNYGYTF,TGTGCCAGCAGCAAACTTAGGACAGATAACTATGGCTACACCTTC
TRBV5-5,TRBD2,15,TRBJ2-2,few,CASSLGTSVPGELFF,TGTGCCAGCAGCCTCGGGACTAGCGTGCCCGGGGAGCTGTTTTTT
TRBV27,.,16,TRBJ1-1,.,CASSLYRQGRDTEAFF,TGTGCCAGCAGTCTCTATCGTCAGGGTCGGGACACTGAAGCTTTCTTT
TRBV4-2,TRBD2,18,TRBJ2-1,.,CASSHGTSGISSYNEQFF,TGTGCCAGCAGCCATGGGACTAGCGGGATTAGCTCCTACAATGAGCAGTTCTTC
TRBV7-8,TRBD1,15,TRBJ1-1,.,CASSLKRQGSTEAFF,TGTGCCAGCAGCTTAAAGAGACAGGGAAGCACTGAAGCTTTCTTT
TRBV4-2,TRBD2,15,TRBJ2-7,.,CASSQERLAGNEQYF,TGTGCCAGCAGCCAAGAGCGATTAGCGGGGAACGAGCAGTACTTC
TRBV9,TRBD2,18,TRBJ2-6,.,CASSVGSGRFSGANVLTF,TGTGCCAGCAGCGTAGGGAGCGGGAGGTTCTCTGGGGCCAACGTCCTGACTTTC
TRBV27,.,15,TRBJ2-7,.,CASKPPRGGPREQYF,TGTGCCAGCAAGCCACCTAGGGGGGGACCAAGGGAGCAGTACTTC
TRBV4-1,TRBD2,13,TRBJ2-1,.,CASSQREHNEQFF,TGCGCCAGCAGCCAGCGGGAGCACAATGAGCAGTTCTTC
TRBV7-7,TRBD2,16,TRBJ2-1,.,CASSGGGGGPLDEQFF,TGTGCCAGCAGCGGCGGTGGCGGGGGGCCTCTCGATGAGCAGTTCTTC
TRBV5-1,.,14,TRBJ1-2,.,CASSFIQSNYGYTF,TGCGCCAGCAGCTTTATACAGTCTAACTATGGCTACACCTTC
TRBV9,TRBD1,15,TRBJ2-3,.,CASSSGDRASDTQYF,TGTGCCAGCAGCTCCGGGGACAGGGCTTCGGATACGCAGTATTTT
TRBV19,TRBD1,15,TRBJ1-1,.,CASSITRTGDTEAFF,TGTGCCAGTAGTATAACTAGGACAGGAGACACTGAAGCTTTCTTT
TRBV7-2,.,13,TRBJ1-5,.,CASSSRVNQPQHF,TGTGCCAGCAGCTCACGGGTAAATCAGCCCCAGCATTTT
TRBV6-1,.,14,TRBJ2-1,.,CASSEPGIAVEQFF,TGTGCCAGCAGTGAACCGGGAATTGCCGTTGAGCAGTTCTTC
TRBV18,.,13,TRBJ2-1,once,CASSPGGGNEQFF,TGTGCCAGCTCACCGGGTGGCGGCAATGAGCAGTTCTTC
TRBV25-1,.,16,TRBJ2-2,once,CASSGAETGNTGELFF,TGTGCCAGCAGTGGCGCCGAGACAGGGAACACCGGGGAGCTGTTTTTT
TRBV19,TRBD2,15,TRBJ2-1,.,CASSVLAGVGNEQFF,TGTGCCAGTAGTGTACTAGCGGGAGTCGGCAATGAGCAGTTCTTC
TRBV14,.,15,TRBJ2-7,.,CASSQEMNSIYEQYF,TGTGCCAGCAGCCAAGAAATGAACAGCATCTACGAGCAGTACTTC
TRBV2,TRBD1,16,TRBJ2-1,.,CASSATGGEGKNEQFF,TGTGCCAGCAGTGCCACAGGGGGCGAGGGAAAAAACGAGCAGTTCTTC
TRBV5-1,.,14,TRBJ2-2,.,CASSLATNTGELFF,TGCGCCAGCAGCTTGGCCACGAACACCGGGGAGCTGTTTTTT
TRBV4-1,.,15,TRBJ1-1,.,CASSQDPGRNTEAFF,TGCGCCAGCAGCCAAGACCCGGGTAGGAACACTGAAGCTTTCTTT
TRBV5-1,TRBD1,14,TRBJ2-7,once,CASSQNTGGYEQYF,TGCGCCAGCAGCCAAAATACAGGGGGCTACGAGCAGTACTTC
TRBV5-1,TRBD2,16,TRBJ2-3,.,CASSLEASGRTDTQYF,TGCGCCAGCAGCTTGGAAGCTAGCGGGCGCACAGATACGCAGTATTTT
TRBV29-1,.,13,TRBJ1-1,once,CSVGTLMNTEAFF,TGCAGCGTTGGGACACTGATGAACACTGAAGCTTTCTTT
TRBV4-1,TRBD2,16,TRBJ2-1,.,CASSQEAGVGYNEQFF,TGCGCCAGCAGCCAAGAAGCGGGGGTTGGATACAATGAGCAGTTCTTC
TRBV7-2,TRBD2,17,TRBJ2-3,.,CASSRGLLAGGTDTQYF,TGTGCCAGCAGTCGAGGTCTACTAGCGGGAGGGACAGATACGCAGTATTTT
TRBV6-6,TRBD1,14,TRBJ1-6,.,CASRGGTGGLPLHF,TGTGCCAGCAGGGGCGGGACAGGGGGCTTACCCCTCCACTTT
TRBV10-1,TRBD2,15,TRBJ2-7,.,CASSESSSGSYEQYF,TGCGCCAGCAGTGAGTCGTCTAGCGGGAGTTACGAGCAGTACTTC
TRBV5-1,.,12,TRBJ2-7,.,CASSRDSYEQYF,TGCGCCAGCAGCCGGGACTCCTACGAGCAGTACTTC
TRBV19,.,14,TRBJ1-1,.,CASSIGRGYTEAFF,TGTGCCAGTAGTATCGGTCGGGGGTACACTGAAGCTTTCTTT
TRBV19,TRBD1,15,TRBJ2-7,.,CASSMGTGGSYEQYF,TGTGCCAGTAGTATGGGCACAGGGGGCTCCTACGAGCAGTACTTC
TRBV4-2,TRBD2,16,TRBJ2-3,medium-sized,CASSAIGLASADTQYF,TGTGCCAGCAGCGCTATCGGACTAGCGAGTGCAGATACGCAGTATTTT
TRBV6-1,.,14,TRBJ1-3,.,CATRTGQTGNTIYF,TGTGCCACCCGAACCGGACAGACTGGAAACACCATATATTTT
TRBV27,.,14,TRBJ1-5,.,CASSLRRGEQPQHF,TGTGCCAGCAGTTTACGCAGGGGAGAGCAGCCCCAGCATTTT
TRBV28,.,16,TRBJ1-3,.,CASSLIGVLGGNTIYF,TGTGCCAGCAGTCTAATAGGAGTTCTAGGTGGAAACACCATATATTTT
TRBV4-1,TRBD2,17,TRBJ2-2,.,CASSQRLAGLNTGELFF,TGCGCCAGCAGCCAACGACTAGCGGGCCTTAACACCGGGGAGCTGTTTTTT
TRBV5-1,TRBD1,14,TRBJ2-2,.,CASSLGQGVGELFF,TGCGCCAGCAGCTTGGGACAGGGGGTCGGGGAGCTGTTTTTT
TRBV5-1,TRBD1,15,TRBJ2-7,.,CASSSGQGLLYEQYF,TGCGCCAGCAGTTCCGGACAGGGGTTACTCTACGAGCAGTACTTC
TRBV6-6,TRBD1,12,TRBJ2-2,.,CASRDRGGELFF,TGTGCCAGCAGGGACAGGGGAGGGGAGCTGTTTTTT
TRBV6-1,.,13,TRBJ2-3,.,CASRGSGTDTQYF,TGTGCCAGCAGGGGTAGCGGCACAGATACGCAGTATTTT
TRBV7-7,TRBD2,18,TRBJ2-3,.,CASSFQLAGGRSTDTQYF,TGTGCTAGCAGCTTCCAACTAGCGGGAGGTCGCTCTACAGATACGCAGTATTTT
TRBV5-8,.,14,TRBJ1-1,.,CASSLVGRNTEAFF,TGTGCCAGCAGCTTGGTTGGCAGAAACACTGAAGCTTTCTTT
TRBV9,.,12,TRBJ1-2,.,CASSVSNYGYTF,TGTGCCAGCAGCGTATCAAACTATGGCTACACCTTC
TRBV6-5,.,15,TRBJ2-7,.,CASSYSMDSSDEQYF,TGTGCCAGCAGTTACTCGATGGACAGCTCGGACGAGCAGTACTTC
TRBV29-1,.,10,TRBJ1-2,.,CSSLRDGYTF,TGCAGCTCCCTCAGGGATGGCTACACCTTC
TRBV25-1,TRBD1,15,TRBJ1-4,.,CASRDRAKVGEKLFF,TGTGCCAGCAGGGACAGGGCGAAGGTTGGTGAAAAACTGTTTTTT
TRBV29-1,TRBD1,13,TRBJ1-1,.,CSVQAQGDTEAFF,TGCAGCGTTCAGGCACAGGGGGACACTGAAGCTTTCTTT
TRBV7-9,TRBD1,16,TRBJ1-2,.,CASTPPVGTGIYGYTF,TGTGCCAGTACCCCCCCTGTGGGGACAGGGATCTATGGCTACACCTTC
TRBV27,TRBD1,13,TRBJ1-2,once,CASSFEGARGYTF,TGTGCCAGCAGTTTTGAGGGGGCGAGAGGCTACACCTTC
TRBV9,.,14,TRBJ2-5,.,CASSVGQGQETQYF,TGTGCCAGCAGCGTAGGGCAGGGTCAAGAGACCCAGTACTTC